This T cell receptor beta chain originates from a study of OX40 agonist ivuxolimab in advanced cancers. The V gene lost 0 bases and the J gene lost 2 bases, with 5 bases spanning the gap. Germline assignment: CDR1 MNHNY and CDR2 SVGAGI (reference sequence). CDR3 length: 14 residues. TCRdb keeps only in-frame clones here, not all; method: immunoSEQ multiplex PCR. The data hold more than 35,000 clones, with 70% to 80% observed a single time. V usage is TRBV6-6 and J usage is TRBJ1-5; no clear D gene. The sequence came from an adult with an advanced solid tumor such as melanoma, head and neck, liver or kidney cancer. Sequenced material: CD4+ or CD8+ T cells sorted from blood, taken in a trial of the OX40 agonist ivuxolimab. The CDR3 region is CASSYSNGNQPQHF. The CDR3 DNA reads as TGTGCCAGCAGTTACTCGAACGGCAATCAGCCCCAGCATTTT.